These T cell receptor beta chains were read from a single sample in a study of blood T cell repertoires in COVID-19. The table came from immunoSEQ multiplex PCR; TCRdb's copy has only in-frame clones and leaves some out. The repertoire consists of about 160,000 clones, with roughly 84% occurring once and the leading ten covering about 10%. The sequencing sample was made of peripheral blood. The receptors shown here come from a woman older than 75 with active or convalescent COVID-19. The conserved cysteine and the conserved F or W are not part of the CDR3 here.

j_call	v_call	cdr3_aa
TRBJ2-2	TRBV5-1	ASTFRTGITGELF
TRBJ1-6	TRBV5-1	ASSWAGSYNSPLH
TRBJ2-1	TRBV10-3	AISESRTSGSQF
TRBJ2-3	TRBV30	AWSEAYGFQDTQY
TRBJ2-2	TRBV15	ATSRDYPGQGPTGELF
TRBJ2-2	TRBV11-3	ASSLAGTNTGELF
TRBJ2-5	TRBV5-1	ASRRAGTRETQY
TRBJ2-1	TRBV7-2	ASSLFGGGYNEQF
TRBJ1-3	TRBV3-1/TRBV3-2	ASSQDRSYSGNTIY
TRBJ2-5	TRBV6-2/TRBV6-3	ASSLQGGTLETQY
TRBJ1-3	TRBV6-5	ASSLAGPGNTIY
TRBJ2-1	TRBV5-1	ASSSGGVFRGEQF
TRBJ2-5	TRBV7-9	ASSLAPRQGLETQY
TRBJ1-3	TRBV29-1	SVVEATGNTIY
TRBJ2-1	TRBV10-3	AISVGQELYNEQF
TRBJ1-1	TRBV25-1	ASITGLGTEAF
TRBJ2-1	TRBV30	AWDSGTLYNEQF
TRBJ2-2	TRBV12-5	ASVLDRLTGELF
TRBJ1-5	TRBV2	ASQGGKNVVQPQH
TRBJ2-1	TRBV6-6	ASSSPGQINNEQF
TRBJ2-3	TRBV19	ASRGTTSTDTQY
TRBJ2-5	TRBV5-1	ASSPLTGQQETQY
TRBJ1-2	TRBV7-2	ASSLDAGHNYGYT
TRBJ2-1	TRBV6-6	ASSRTSGGSSYNEQF
TRBJ1-1	TRBV5-1	ASSPQTRRGNTEAF
TRBJ1-5	TRBV4-1	ASRADRGVSGNQPQH
TRBJ1-4	TRBV5-4	ASSVDREKLF
TRBJ2-3	TRBV7-9	ASSSHWGRTDTQY
TRBJ2-2	TRBV9	ASSPIPVAGPTGELF
TRBJ2-5	TRBV18	ASSPLTGEETQY
TRBJ2-1	TRBV3-1/TRBV3-2	ASSRSTRDEQF
TRBJ1-1	TRBV5-1	ASSLEARRNTEAF
TRBJ1-1	TRBV18	ASSLSGVTEAF
TRBJ2-5	TRBV14	ASSHGLAGGLETQY
TRBJ2-5	TRBV7-9	ASSSTARGETQY
TRBJ2-1	TRBV15	ATSRDSPASGNQF
TRBJ2-1	TRBV19	ASSISLVSSSEQF
TRBJ2-7	TRBV6-6	ASSGSGTGISPEQY
TRBJ1-2	TRBV29-1	SVEESETDANYGYT
TRBJ2-2	TRBV3-1/TRBV3-2	ASSPIPGGSSGELF
TRBJ1-2	TRBV5-1	ASSLEGAGGYT
TRBJ1-2	TRBV12-2	ASRLKSRELGQGFMDGYT
TRBJ1-2	TRBV6-5	ATRGTGDYGYT
TRBJ2-1	TRBV6-6	ASSYSTGTSYNEQF
TRBJ1-4	TRBV9	ASSASTGVGEKLF
TRBJ1-1	TRBV28	ASRNPTGVRAEAF
TRBJ2-7	TRBV7-2	ASSSYGQGGEQY
TRBJ2-3	TRBV2	ASHVTDTQY
TRBJ2-1	TRBV11-2	ASSSGAGAEQF
TRBJ1-1	TRBV10-1	ASSEHRNTEAF
TRBJ2-1	TRBV5-4	ASSFMASGSSYNEQF
TRBJ1-1	TRBV28	ASLRDNTEAF
TRBJ1-1	TRBV20-1	SASEGPAGGAF
TRBJ1-1	TRBV7-9	ASSPGENTEAF
TRBJ2-7	TRBV10-2	ASREDRGLYEQY